The T cell receptor (beta chain) described here comes from a study of chemoradiotherapy in HPV16-positive cancers. Here immunoSEQ multiplex PCR was the method, and the copy in TCRdb shows in-frame clones only, minus some. The data hold 8,100 or so clones, with roughly 70% observed a single time. From germline, CDR1 is SGDLS and CDR2 YYNGEE. This CDR3 is built from 15 residues. Trimming took off 5 bases at V and 8 bases at J, with 20 bases between the two ends. Specimen: tumor tissue, collected from a patient who underwent chemoradiotherapy. The chain uses TRBV9 and TRBJ1-3, with TRBD1 as a possible D gene (5 bases). The receptor was isolated from a human donor with HPV-associated anogenital cancer. Written as DNA, the CDR3 is TGTGCCAGCAGTAGTGAATCGGGGGTTGGTGACACCATATATTTT. It is translated as CASSSESGVGDTIYF.